These 32 T cell receptor beta chains were sequenced from one sample in a study of T cell responses to AZD1222 COVID-19 vaccine (TCRdb year 2021). The intended sense of this specimen's time point label: baseline before first vaccination. The library was generated by the immunoSEQ multiplex PCR assay. TCRdb retrieved this table from immuneACCESS and kept in-frame rearrangements only. Not all clones are present; in checked studies, unresolved V genes account for under half, and no reason is known for the remainder. Here the sample has around 130,000 clones; 70% to 90% occur a single time. In total, the top ten clones hold almost 9.5% of the sample. Sequenced here: peripheral blood, sampled on day 0 of AZD1222 vaccination. The receptors originated from an adult in good health.

The rearrangement uses TRBV19 and TRBJ2-2; weak D call: TRBD1 (6 bases). The V end was cut by 4 bases, the J end by 5 bases, with 8 bases between. CDR1 is LNHDA, CDR2 SQIVND, per germline (reference sequence). This CDR3 region has 13 residues. The CDR3 sequence is CASSTGVTGELFF. DNA for the CDR3: TGTGCCAGTAGTACAGGGGTAACCGGGGAGCTGTTTTTT.

The genes are TRBV24-1 and TRBJ1-1; D is possibly TRBD1 (6 bases). The V gene lost 3 bases and the J gene lost 9 bases, with 10 bases spanning the gap. CDR3 length: 12 residues. Germline-derived CDR1 and CDR2 are KGHDR and SFDVKD. In DNA form, the CDR3 reads TGTGCCACCAGTGATCAACAGGGAAAAGCTTTCTTT. This encodes CATSDQQGKAFF.

The chain combines TRBV2 with TRBJ1-5; 8 bases match TRBD1. V lost 4 bases to trimming and J lost 6 bases; unmatched junction nucleotides: 8. Germline loops: CDR1 SNHLY, CDR2 FYNNEI. This CDR3 comprises 15 residues. CDR3 protein: CASSVNRGAVQPQHF. The CDR3 coding sequence is TGTGCCAGCAGTGTAAACAGGGGGGCCGTTCAGCCCCAGCATTTT.

The CDR3 bases are TGTGCCAGTAGTATTGCGGTCGCCAGAATGAGCAATCAGCCCCAGCATTTT. Its translation: CASSIAVARMSNQPQHF. The gene calls are TRBV19 and TRBJ1-5, with D unresolved. The ends were cut back, 3 bases at V and 1 base at J, with 16 bases in the middle. The germline gives CDR1 LNHDA, CDR2 SQIVND (reference sequence). This CDR3 contains 17 residues.

The chain carries TRBV11-3 and TRBJ2-2; TRBD2 matches at 11 bases. The trim removed 5 bases at V and 1 base at J, leaving 9 bases unmatched. In germline, CDR1 is SGHNT, CDR2 YENEEA. The CDR3 has 18 residues. The CDR3 bases are TGTGCCAGCAGCCCACTTCTCGGGACTAGCGGGAACACCGGGGAGCTGTTTTTT. It codes for CASSPLLGTSGNTGELFF.

The chain recombines TRBV19 with TRBJ2-3; D might be TRBD1 or TRBD2, each matching 5 bases. Trimming took 1 base from V and 4 from J, leaving 18 bases between them. The CDR3 sequence is 17 residues long. Germline assignment: CDR1 LNHDA and CDR2 SQIVND (reference sequence). CDR3 nucleotide sequence: TGTGCCAGTAGTATAGGGGCCGGGACGTCGAGCGCAGATACGCAGTATTTT. It specifies CASSIGAGTSSADTQYF.

This clone was detected a few times. CDR3 protein: CASSAGPSEPAYGYTF. The CDR3 DNA follows: TGCGCCAGCAGCGCTGGACCGTCCGAACCCGCCTATGGCTACACCTTC. V and J are TRBV5-1 and TRBJ1-2; no clear D gene. Trimming shortened V by 4 bases and J by 4 bases, and 20 bases separated the two germline ends. The CDR3 has 16 residues. Germline CDR1 reads SGHRS; CDR2 reads YFSETQ.

CDR3 coding DNA: TGTGCCAGCGGCCCGGGGGCCTACGAGCAGTACTTC. Protein product: CASGPGAYEQYF. The V and J genes are TRBV5-4 and TRBJ2-7, with a possible D match to TRBD2 (6 bases). This CDR3 has 12 residues. Per the germline V gene, CDR1 is SGHNT and CDR2 is YYREEE (reference sequence). With 7 bases removed from V and 2 bases from J, the gap between germline ends came to 10 bases. The whole variable domain, remainder taken from reference TRBV5-4 and TRBJ2-7, is ETGVTQSPTHLIKTRGQQVTLRCSSQSGHNTVSWYQQALGQGPQFIFQYYREEENGRGNFPPRFSGLQFPNYSSELNVNALELDDSALYLCASGPGAYEQYFGPGTRLTVT.

The gene calls are TRBV7-9 and TRBJ1-1; D is uncertain. This CDR3 is built from 14 residues. Per germline, CDR1 SEHNR and CDR2 FQNEAQ (reference sequence). V was clipped by 1 base and J by 5 bases, with 11 bases between them. Here the CDR3 reads CASSLEGGSTEAFF. DNA of the CDR3: TGTGCCAGCAGCTTAGAGGGAGGGTCGACTGAAGCTTTCTTT.

The rearrangement links TRBV28 to TRBJ2-7; D is ambiguous. From germline, CDR1 is MDHEN and CDR2 SYDVKM. Trimming removed 6 bases at V and 2 bases at J, with 11 bases between. This CDR3 has 13 amino acids. The CDR3 DNA sequence: TGTGCCAGCAGCCCAGGTGGAGCCTACGAGCAGTACTTC. This translates into CASSPGGAYEQYF.

The chain carries TRBV24-1 and TRBJ2-2; D uncertain. The V end lost 1 base, the J end lost 3 bases, and 5 bases lay between the germline ends. Per germline, CDR1 KGHDR and CDR2 SFDVKD. The CDR3 contains 14 residues. CDR3 residues: CATSDFGDTGELFF. The CDR3 DNA reads TGTGCCACCAGTGATTTTGGGGACACCGGGGAGCTGTTTTTT.

The J gene is TRBJ1-5, the V gene TRBV18, with a tentative D call TRBD1 (5 bases). This CDR3 has 13 amino acids. The germline V gene encodes CDR1 KGHSH and CDR2 LQKENI. Trimming stripped 6 bases from V and 5 bases from J, with 11 bases between. The CDR3 DNA reads TGTGCCAGCTCTTTCGACAGACATCAGCCCCAGCATTTT. Translating gives CASSFDRHQPQHF.

The chain combines TRBV28 with TRBJ1-5; D call uncertain. The CDR3 spans 15 residues. The germline V and J ends were trimmed by 6 bases and 5 bases, with 17 bases remaining between them. Germline V CDR1 and CDR2: MDHEN, SYDVKM. The CDR3 here is CASRPWEGGDQPQHF. DNA for the CDR3: TGTGCCAGCAGGCCGTGGGAGGGCGGGGATCAGCCCCAGCATTTT.

The J gene is TRBJ2-1, the V gene TRBV19; 10 nucleotides line up with TRBD2. The germline V gene encodes CDR1 LNHDA and CDR2 SQIVND (reference sequence). The trim removed 5 bases at V and 7 bases at J, leaving 8 bases unmatched. The CDR3 has 15 amino acids. The chain's CDR3 is CASSPSGSGGNEQFF. In DNA, the CDR3 is TGTGCCAGTAGTCCCTCCGGTAGCGGGGGGAATGAGCAGTTCTTC.

J is TRBJ2-6 and V is TRBV28; D ambiguous. V was clipped by 5 bases and J by 3 bases, with 11 bases between them. CDR1 and CDR2 from the germline V gene are MDHEN and SYDVKM. CDR3 length: 15 residues. The CDR3 spells CASSVISLGANVLTF. Here the CDR3 DNA reads TGTGCCAGCAGTGTTATTAGTCTTGGGGCCAACGTCCTGACTTTC.

The genes are TRBV4-1 and TRBJ1-1; no clear D gene. Trimming cost V 1 base and J 10 bases, with 19 bases left between them. The CDR3 consists of 15 residues. Per the germline V gene, CDR1 is MGHRA and CDR2 is YSYEKL. The CDR3 DNA reads as TGCGCCAGCAGCCAAGTTGTCCGACCCCCCTTGGGAGCTTTCTTT. It is translated as CASSQVVRPPLGAFF.

J is TRBJ1-1 and V is TRBV19; D ambiguous. Germline V lookup: CDR1 LNHDA, CDR2 SQIVND (reference sequence). V lost 7 bases and J lost 2, with 11 bases in between. The CDR3 length is 13 residues. CDR3 coding DNA: TGTGCCAGTATCACTGCAGCTAACACTGAAGCTTTCTTT. Its protein product is CASITAANTEAFF.

The chain employs TRBV18 and TRBJ1-2; D ambiguous. V lost 1 base to trimming and J lost 6 bases, with 9 bases between them. Germline V gene lookup returns CDR1 KGHSH and CDR2 LQKENI. The CDR3 has 13 amino acids. Here the CDR3 reads CASSPRAQDGYTF. The CDR3, as DNA: TGTGCCAGCTCACCACGAGCGCAGGATGGCTACACCTTC.

The rearrangement uses TRBV3-1 (or the pseudogene TRBV3-2) and TRBJ2-4; maybe TRBD2 (5 bases). CDR3 length equals 15 residues. CDR1 is LGHDT, CDR2 YNNKEL, per germline (reference sequence). Trimming cost V 1 base and J 6 bases, with 13 bases left between them. CDR3 bases: TGTGCCAGCAGCCAAGTGGCACTAGGGCCAAACATTCAGTACTTC. This gives the protein CASSQVALGPNIQYF.

The chain has TRBV6-5 and TRBJ1-3; D is undetermined. The CDR3 contains 16 residues. The ends were cut back, 0 bases at V and 0 bases at J, with 9 bases in the middle. Germline assignment: CDR1 MNHEY and CDR2 SVGAGI. The CDR3 protein is CASSYSGLHSGNTIYF. In DNA form, the CDR3 reads TGTGCCAGCAGTTACTCAGGCCTCCACTCTGGAAACACCATATATTTT.

The chain uses TRBV4-1 and TRBJ1-5; D is possibly TRBD1 (5 bases). Germline V gene lookup returns CDR1 MGHRA and CDR2 YSYEKL. This CDR3 spans 15 amino acids. Trimming took 1 base from V and 2 from J, leaving 9 bases between them. Here the CDR3 reads CASSQGTTGNQPQHF. As DNA, the CDR3 is TGCGCCAGCAGCCAAGGAACGACAGGCAATCAGCCCCAGCATTTT.

The rearrangement joins TRBV24-1 to TRBJ1-1; TRBD1 is a possible D gene (5 bases). Per germline, CDR1 KGHDR and CDR2 SFDVKD. CDR3 length: 13 residues. V shed 7 bases and J shed 0 bases, with 8 bases lying between them. The CDR3 region is CATRGGVNTEAFF. For the CDR3, the DNA is TGTGCCACCAGGGGGGGGGTGAACACTGAAGCTTTCTTT.

V usage is TRBV24-1 and J usage is TRBJ1-1; weak D call: TRBD1 (6 bases). Germline V CDR1 and CDR2: KGHDR, SFDVKD. Trimming shortened V by 1 base and J by 10 bases, and 15 bases separated the two germline ends. This CDR3 contains 14 residues. In DNA, the CDR3 is TGTGCCACCAGTGATTTCTCACAGGGCGGTAGAGCTTTCTTT. Translation gives CATSDFSQGGRAFF.

The J gene is TRBJ1-1, the V gene TRBV19; no reliable D call. Germline V gene lookup returns CDR1 LNHDA and CDR2 SQIVND (reference sequence). Trimming shortened V by 7 bases and J by 3 bases, and 12 bases separated the two germline ends. The CDR3 has 13 amino acids. CDR3: CASMKATDTEAFF. DNA for the CDR3: TGTGCCAGTATGAAGGCGACGGACACTGAAGCTTTCTTT.

The chain is built from TRBV3-1 (or the pseudogene TRBV3-2) and TRBJ1-2, with D perhaps TRBD1 (5 bases). This CDR3 is 14 amino acids long. Trimming pared 1 base from V and 4 bases from J, leaving 10 bases between. Germline V gene sequence: CDR1 LGHDT, CDR2 YNNKEL (reference sequence). CDR3 sequence: CASSQAGEGYGYTF. CDR3 coding DNA: TGTGCCAGCAGCCAAGCGGGGGAAGGCTATGGCTACACCTTC.

V and J are TRBV12-5 and TRBJ1-5; 7 nucleotides line up with TRBD1. The germline CDR1 and CDR2 sequences are LGHNT and FRNRAP. With V trimmed by 6 bases and J by 4 bases, 6 bases remained unmatched. The CDR3 runs 14 residues. Here the CDR3 reads CASGQGTVNQPQHF. Written as DNA, the CDR3 is TGTGCTAGTGGCCAAGGGACAGTTAATCAGCCCCAGCATTTT.

The chain carries TRBV5-4 and TRBJ2-7, with TRBD1 matching over 7 bases. This CDR3 has 15 residues. V shed 0 bases, J shed 2 bases, and the junction held 5 bases outside the gene matches. Germline V gene sequence: CDR1 SGHNT, CDR2 YYREEE (reference sequence). CDR3 protein: CASSLERGQAYEQYF. The CDR3 coding sequence is TGTGCCAGCAGCTTGGAAAGGGGGCAGGCCTACGAGCAGTACTTC.

The chain has TRBV5-5 and TRBJ1-6; D is uncertain. The CDR3 loop spans 16 amino acids. Germline-derived CDR1 and CDR2 are SGHKS and YYEKEE (reference sequence). V lost 4 bases and J lost 5, with 16 bases in between. CDR3 nucleotide sequence: TGTGCCAGCAGCCTGATGTTCCTGCCTAATAATTCACCCCTCCACTTT. Protein sequence: CASSLMFLPNNSPLHF. The variable domain in full, with the rest retrieved from reference TRBV5-5 and TRBJ1-6, is DAGVTQSPTHLIKTRGQQVTLRCSPISGHKSVSWYQQVLGQGPQFIFQYYEKEERGRGNFPDRFSARQFPNYSSELNVNALLLGDSALYLCASSLMFLPNNSPLHFGNGTRLTVT.

The chain combines TRBV5-1 with TRBJ2-7; 7 bases line up with TRBD2. The J segment lost 7 bases and the V segment lost 0 bases, leaving 10 bases of the junction unmatched. Germline CDR1 and CDR2: SGHRS and YFSETQ. CDR3 length equals 15 residues. CDR3 loop: CASSLVAGDGEEQYF. The CDR3 coding sequence is TGCGCCAGCAGCTTGGTAGCGGGTGATGGGGAAGAGCAGTACTTC.

The chain uses TRBV7-9 and TRBJ1-2, with no clear D. The CDR3 runs 14 residues. V was pared by 7 bases and J by 8 bases, with 20 bases between. The V gene's germline CDR1 is SEHNR and CDR2 FQNEAQ (reference sequence). The CDR3 spells CASTQAEGDRGYTF. In nucleotides, the CDR3 is TGTGCCAGCACTCAGGCGGAGGGCGATCGAGGCTACACCTTC.

This clone was seen ten or more times. The chain combines TRBV11-2 with TRBJ2-7; TRBD2 might be the D (5 bases). Per germline, CDR1 SGHAT and CDR2 FQNNGV. The CDR3 spans 13 residues. V lost 0 bases and J 7 bases, leaving 10 bases between the germline ends. For the CDR3, the DNA is TGTGCCAGCAGCTTAGAGACGGGGATGGAGCAGTACTTC. This translates into CASSLETGMEQYF. The variable domain in full, completed from reference TRBV11-2 and TRBJ2-7, reads EAGVAQSPRYKIIEKRQSVAFWCNPISGHATLYWYQQILGQGPKLLIQFQNNGVVDDSQLPKDRFSAERLKGVDSTLKIQPAKLEDSAVYLCASSLETGMEQYFGPGTRLTVT.

The chain has TRBV18 and TRBJ2-1; no firm D call. CDR3 length equals 16 residues. V dropped 6 bases and J dropped 0 bases, with 15 bases sitting between them. The germline CDR1 and CDR2 sequences are KGHSH and LQKENI. CDR3 sequence (DNA): TGTGCCAGCTCGGAACAGAGCGCGAGCTCCTACAATGAGCAGTTCTTC. Translation: CASSEQSASSYNEQFF.